One TCR beta chain is described in this entry. These data come from a study of blood T cell repertoires in COVID-19. Study context: The origin of the acute and convalescent COVID-19 samples was the United States, Italy and Spain.

Per the original methods: It was from reference gene primer amplification that nucleated cell counts were estimated. TCRdb's copy holds only in-frame clones and misses some; the assay was immunoSEQ multiplex PCR. The DNA was the basis for D and trimming; V, J and clone size are from that table. The table includes around 150,000 clones, roughly 84% detected once. The CDR3 spans 15 residues. Per the germline V gene, CDR1 is MDHEN and CDR2 is SYDVKM. V dropped 4 bases and J dropped 0 bases, with 13 bases sitting between them. This chain joins TRBV28 and TRBJ2-7; D gene ambiguous. Sequencing was performed on PBMCs or T cells enriched from blood (not recorded which). The clonotype comes from an older woman who had recovered from COVID-19. As DNA, the CDR3 is TGTGCCAGCAGTTCACGGTTACTAAGCTCCTACGAGCAGTACTTC. Its protein is CASSSRLLSSYEQYF.